Given below is one TCR beta chain in context. Many counts were recorded for this clonotype. Its antigen target is currently unknown. No much larger clone is present one base from it, and per-base qualities are unavailable. The data were taken from a study of T cell repertoires in cytomegalovirus infection (dated by TCRdb to about 2019). Study-wide context: Alongside well-studied HLA-B-restricted epitopes, the peptide stimulations were aimed at recently identified HLA-C-restricted CMV epitopes, whose presentation resists viral immunomodulation. Because public TCR beta signatures pointed to carriage of CMV infection together with the matching HLA type, the HLA type of each donor mattered for the analysis. General study outcomes and caveats: In the ex vivo response, HLA-C-restricted CMV-specific TCR beta clonotypes were dominant, and in two of eight donors the single most frequent clonotype came from this HLA-C-restricted group. In both this cohort and an independent cohort of a few hundred donors, the cumulative frequency of public TCR beta family members distinguished carriers of CMV infection plus the relevant HLA type.

The treatment or condition label for this specimen denotes: in vitro stimulation with specific CMV peptide epitopes to enrich CMV-specific T cells. The junction carries 10 bases between V and J, which are trimmed by 6 bases and 0 bases respectively. From the cysteine through the phenylalanine, the CDR3 covers 14 amino acids. The CDR3 DNA has 42 bases and is translated from base 1. TCRdb names Illumina HiSeq 1500 as the instrument used. The raw public data were reprocessed by TCRdb itself: fastp quality trimming at Q25, MiXCR clonotype calling, in-frame beta chains only. Identical CDR3 proteins give one entry, which carries the most common genes and DNA. The sample contains about 310,000 distinct CDR3 sequences, 25% of them found a single time. The ten top clones hold about an eighth of the sample.

Material: cultured PBMCs, obtained from culture after CMV antigen stimulation. In this chain, TRBV12-3 or TRBV12-4 is recombined with TRBJ2-3, with the D gene uncertain. The sequence derives from a human donor in good health (CMV status not recorded). Some clones in this sample may be carry-over from other donors' samples. Here is the DNA: TGTGCCAGCAGACCCCGGGTCAGCACAGATACGCAGTATTTT. It is translated as CASRPRVSTDTQYF.